The 3 T cell receptor beta chains presented below share a single source sample, sequenced in a study of cytomegalovirus exposure and HLA in healthy donors. Use of 60 Vbeta and 13 Jbeta primers characterized the PCR. The assay was immunoSEQ multiplex PCR, and TCRdb's table has in-frame clones only and misses some. Found here are some 170,000 clones, 80% to 85% of them singletons; the top ten hold about 2%. Sequenced material: PBMCs. The origin of the receptors is a woman aged 30 to 39 in good health and CMV-seronegative.

The J gene is TRBJ2-7, the V gene TRBV6-6, with 10 bases fitting TRBD1. With 2 bases clipped from V and 4 bases from J, the junction kept 5 bases outside the gene matches. CDR1 is MNHNY, CDR2 SVGAGI, per germline (reference sequence). This CDR3 contains 15 residues. The DNA of the CDR3 is TGTGCCAGCAGTTACCAGACAGGGGGCGGGTACGAGCAGTACTTC. This gives the protein CASSYQTGGGYEQYF.

This chain links TRBV2 with TRBJ1-5; 11 nucleotides align to TRBD1. The germline gives CDR1 SNHLY, CDR2 FYNNEI. The CDR3 has 15 residues. J was trimmed by 6 bases and V by 2 bases; bases with no gene match: 3. Here the CDR3 DNA reads TGTGCCAGCAGTGAATTAGGGACAGGGGGTCAGCCCCAGCATTTT. The encoded protein is CASSELGTGGQPQHF.

This clone was detected once. The V and J genes are TRBV30 and TRBJ2-7; the match to TRBD2 covers 9 bases. Germline assignment: CDR1 GTSNPN and CDR2 SVGIG (reference sequence). J gave up 1 base and V 2 bases, and 3 bases lay outside the gene matches. The CDR3 covers 14 residues. CDR3 loop: CAWSSLAGSYEQYF. CDR3 in DNA: TGTGCCTGGAGTAGTCTAGCGGGGTCCTACGAGCAGTACTTC.